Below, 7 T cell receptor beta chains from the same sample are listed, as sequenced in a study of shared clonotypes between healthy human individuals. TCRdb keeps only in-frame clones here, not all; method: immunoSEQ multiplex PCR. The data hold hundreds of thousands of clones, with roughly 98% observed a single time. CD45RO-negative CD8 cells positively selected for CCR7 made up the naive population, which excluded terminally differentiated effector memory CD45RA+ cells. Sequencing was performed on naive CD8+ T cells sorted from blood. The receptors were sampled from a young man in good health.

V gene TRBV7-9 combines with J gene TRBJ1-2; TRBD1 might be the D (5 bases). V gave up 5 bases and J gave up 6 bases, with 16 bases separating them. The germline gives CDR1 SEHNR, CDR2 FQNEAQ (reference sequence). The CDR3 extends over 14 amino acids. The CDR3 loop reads CASSRVGVSDGYTF. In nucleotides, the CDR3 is TGTGCCAGCAGCCGCGTAGGGGTGTCTGATGGCTACACCTTC.

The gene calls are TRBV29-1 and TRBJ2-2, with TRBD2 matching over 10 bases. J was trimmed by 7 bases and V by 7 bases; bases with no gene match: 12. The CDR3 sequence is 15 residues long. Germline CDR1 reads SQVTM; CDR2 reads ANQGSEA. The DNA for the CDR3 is TGCAGCGCCAAGACTAGCGGGCCACTCGGCGGGGAGCTGTTTTTT. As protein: CSAKTSGPLGGELFF.

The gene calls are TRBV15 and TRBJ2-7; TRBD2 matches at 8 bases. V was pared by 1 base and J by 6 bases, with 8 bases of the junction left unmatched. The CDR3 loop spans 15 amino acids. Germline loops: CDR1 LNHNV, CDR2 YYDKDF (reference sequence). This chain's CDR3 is CATSRVPAGAGEQYF. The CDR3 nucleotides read TGTGCCACCAGCAGAGTGCCAGCGGGAGCTGGCGAGCAGTACTTC.

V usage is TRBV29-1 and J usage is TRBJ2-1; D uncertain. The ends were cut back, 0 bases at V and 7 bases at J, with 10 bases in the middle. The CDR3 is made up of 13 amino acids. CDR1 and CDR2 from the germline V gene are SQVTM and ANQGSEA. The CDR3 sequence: CSVEDRAENEQFF. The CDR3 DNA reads TGCAGCGTTGAAGATAGGGCGGAGAATGAGCAGTTCTTC.

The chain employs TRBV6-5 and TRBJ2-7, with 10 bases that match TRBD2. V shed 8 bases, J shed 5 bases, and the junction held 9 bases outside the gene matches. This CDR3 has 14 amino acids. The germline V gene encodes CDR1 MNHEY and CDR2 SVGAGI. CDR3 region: CASSEASGSHEQYF. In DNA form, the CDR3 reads TGTGCCAGCTCCGAGGCTAGCGGGAGCCACGAGCAGTACTTC.

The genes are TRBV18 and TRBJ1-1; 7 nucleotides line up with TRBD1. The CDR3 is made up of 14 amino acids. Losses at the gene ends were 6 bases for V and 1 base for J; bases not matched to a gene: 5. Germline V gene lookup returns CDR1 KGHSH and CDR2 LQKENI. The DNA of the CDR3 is TGTGCCAGCTCGTCCGACAGGGCGAACACTGAAGCTTTCTTT. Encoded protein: CASSSDRANTEAFF.

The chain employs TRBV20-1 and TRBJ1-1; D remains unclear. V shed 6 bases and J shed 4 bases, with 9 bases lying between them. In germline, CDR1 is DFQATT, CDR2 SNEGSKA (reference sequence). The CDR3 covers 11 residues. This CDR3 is CSARRVTEAFF. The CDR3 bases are TGCAGTGCCAGACGGGTCACTGAAGCTTTCTTT.